This entry lists 25 T cell receptor beta chains sequenced from one sample in a study of cytotoxic CD8 clonotypes in ibrutinib-treated CLL. Assay: immunoSEQ multiplex PCR; the TCRdb copy retains only in-frame clones and omits some. The data show about 120,000 clones, 58% seen once. Sequences were derived from PBMCs, sampled after 24 months of ibrutinib treatment. Source of these receptors: a human donor with chronic lymphocytic leukemia.

The rearrangement joins TRBV7-9 to TRBJ2-5, with D tentatively TRBD2 (5 bases). Germline V gene data show CDR1 as SEHNR and CDR2 as FQNEAQ (reference sequence). V was shortened by 8 bases and J by 1 base, with 17 bases between the two germline ends. The CDR3 sequence is 15 residues long. The CDR3 sequence: CASRGTTPGQETQYF. CDR3 nucleotide sequence: TGTGCCAGCCGGGGAACGACCCCCGGCCAAGAGACCCAGTACTTC.

A remark on this clone: At one end the junction does not follow the germline gene, possibly because of a read error. V and J are TRBV7-3 and TRBJ2-7; D tentatively fits TRBD1 or TRBD2 (6 bases each). The length of the CDR3 is 14 residues. CDR1 and CDR2 from the germline V gene are SGHTA and FQGTGA. As DNA, the CDR3 is TGTCCCAGCAGCTTCGGGGGCTCGGGGTACGAGCAGTACTTC. It codes for CPSSFGGSGYEQYF.

This clone was counted a few times. This chain uses TRBV9 with TRBJ1-1, with D unresolved. The germline V gene has CDR1 SGDLS and CDR2 YYNGEE. Trimming removed 0 bases at V and 4 bases at J, with 7 bases between. The CDR3 has 13 amino acids. The DNA for the CDR3 is TGTGCCAGCAGCGTAGCCCCATCCACTGAAGCTTTCTTT. Translating it yields CASSVAPSTEAFF.

This clone came up a few times. For the CDR3, the DNA is TGTGCCAGCAGCTTATACGGCCCGGGGGCTGGAAACACCATATATTTT. It is translated as CASSLYGPGAGNTIYF. The chain joins TRBV7-2 to TRBJ1-3, with D possibly being TRBD1 (5 bases). This CDR3 comprises 16 residues. From germline, CDR1 is SGHTA and CDR2 FQGNSA. V gave up 2 bases and J gave up 2 bases, with 13 bases separating them.

J is TRBJ1-2 and V is TRBV19, with TRBD1 matching 7 bases. J was trimmed by 4 bases and V by 3 bases; bases with no gene match: 11. Per the germline V gene, CDR1 is LNHDA and CDR2 is SQIVND (reference sequence). CDR3 length: 16 residues. Here the CDR3 DNA reads TGTGCCAGTAGTATTGGGACAGCCGGGACAGTCTATGGCTACACCTTC. Amino acids: CASSIGTAGTVYGYTF.

This clone was picked up a small number of times. V is TRBV19 and J is TRBJ2-7; 8 bases are a match to TRBD1. Losses at the gene ends were 7 bases for V and 5 bases for J; bases not matched to a gene: 10. CDR1 is LNHDA and CDR2 is SQIVND in the germline V gene (reference sequence). This CDR3 is 14 amino acids long. The CDR3 loop reads CASNRQGNSNEQYF. The CDR3 nucleotides are TGTGCCAGTAACCGACAGGGGAACAGCAACGAGCAGTACTTC.

This chain links TRBV7-2 with TRBJ1-1; D uncertain. This CDR3 comprises 15 residues. Germline CDR1 reads SGHTA; CDR2 reads FQGNSA. The ends were cut back, 5 bases at V and 1 base at J, with 14 bases in the middle. The CDR3 nucleotides are TGTGCCAGCAGCCCCCGAGGAGGCTCGAACACTGAAGCTTTCTTT. Protein sequence: CASSPRGGSNTEAFF.

CDR3 loop: CASSQGLGGGYEQYF. CDR3 bases: TGTGCCAGCAGCCAAGGCTTGGGGGGCGGGTACGAGCAGTACTTC. This chain connects TRBV4-2 to TRBJ2-7; D is perhaps TRBD1 or TRBD2 (6 bases each). Germline V gives CDR1 LGHNA, CDR2 YNFKEQ. V dropped 1 base and J dropped 4 bases, with 14 bases sitting between them. This CDR3 is 15 amino acids long.

This clone was seen a handful of times. The chain employs TRBV30 and TRBJ1-6; D not resolved. Germline lookup yields CDR1 GTSNPN and CDR2 SVGIG (reference sequence). CDR3 length: 11 residues. Trimming left V 3 bases short and J 10 bases short, with 7 bases between. This chain's CDR3 is CAWSLQSPLHF. The CDR3 DNA follows: TGTGCCTGGAGCCTACAGTCACCCCTCCACTTT.

This clone was seen once. The CDR3 loop reads CASSVGQGRRETQYF. In DNA, the CDR3 is TGTGCCAGCAGCGTAGGGCAGGGGAGGAGGGAGACCCAGTACTTC. The J gene is TRBJ2-5, the V gene TRBV9, with D possibly being TRBD1 or TRBD2 (6 bases each). Between the trimmed V and J ends, which lost 0 bases and 5 bases, there was a span of 14 bases. Germline CDR1 is SGDLS and CDR2 is YYNGEE. The CDR3 has 15 residues.

The rearrangement joins TRBV6-5 to TRBJ1-2; tentatively, D is TRBD1 (5 bases). The CDR3 is made up of 13 amino acids. V lost 6 bases and J lost 4, with 12 bases in between. Germline CDR1 reads MNHEY; CDR2 reads SVGAGI. The CDR3 coding sequence is TGTGCCAGCAGAGGGGAGAGCGTCTATGGCTACACCTTC. This codes for CASRGESVYGYTF.

The chain joins TRBV27 to TRBJ1-1; D might be TRBD1 (6 bases). The CDR3 totals 13 residues. Per the germline V gene, CDR1 is MNHEY and CDR2 is SMNVEV (reference sequence). V shed 6 bases and J shed 11 bases, with 19 bases lying between them. CDR3 nucleotides: TGTGCCAGCAGGTTACAGGGCGACGTAAATGCTTTCTTT. It specifies CASRLQGDVNAFF.

V usage is TRBV18 and J usage is TRBJ1-3; no reliable D call. This CDR3 comprises 12 residues. Germline V gives CDR1 KGHSH, CDR2 LQKENI. V shed 3 bases and J shed 4 bases, with 4 bases lying between them. The CDR3: CASSPDGNTIYF. DNA for the CDR3: TGTGCCAGCTCACCGGACGGAAACACCATATATTTT.

Regarding this clone: At the DNA level, this CDR3 is encoded by other sequences in the same sample as well. The chain combines TRBV4-2 with TRBJ2-5; D possibly matches TRBD1 or TRBD2 (6 bases each). Germline V lookup: CDR1 LGHNA, CDR2 YNFKEQ. Trimming stripped 4 bases from V and 2 bases from J, with 14 bases between. The CDR3 has 15 residues. The CDR3 region is CASSPKRGPQETQYF. The CDR3 DNA follows: TGTGCCAGCAGCCCGAAACGGGGGCCTCAAGAGACCCAGTACTTC.

This chain joins TRBV5-1 and TRBJ2-1, with a possible D match to TRBD1 (6 bases). V lost 6 bases, J lost 3 bases, and 25 bases lay in between. The germline V gene encodes CDR1 SGHRS and CDR2 YFSETQ. The CDR3 loop spans 18 amino acids. DNA for the CDR3: TGCGCCAGCATGAGGACGGCCAGGGGACGTTTGGGCTACAATGAGCAGTTCTTC. It codes for CASMRTARGRLGYNEQFF. Filled out from reference TRBV5-1 and TRBJ2-1, the complete variable domain reads KAGVTQTPRYLIKTRGQQVTLSCSPISGHRSVSWYQQTPGQGLQFLFEYFSETQRNKGNFPGRFSGRQFSNSRSEMNVSTLELGDSALYLCASMRTARGRLGYNEQFFGPGTRLTVL.

J is TRBJ2-7 and V is TRBV6-5; TRBD2 might be the D (6 bases). There are 12 residues in the CDR3. V was pared by 6 bases and J by 2 bases, with 8 bases between. Germline V CDR1 and CDR2: MNHEY, SVGAGI. DNA of the CDR3: TGTGCCAGCAGGGGAGGAACCTACGAGCAGTACTTC. This translates into CASRGGTYEQYF.

This clone has just one count. The chain carries TRBV4-1 and TRBJ1-4; the D is unclear. This CDR3 is 13 amino acids long. Germline V gene lookup returns CDR1 MGHRA and CDR2 YSYEKL. Trimming pared 0 bases from V and 7 bases from J, leaving 6 bases between. The DNA for the CDR3 is TGCGCCAGCAGCCAAGAGCGAAGTGAAAAACTGTTTTTT. Encoded protein: CASSQERSEKLFF.

The chain uses TRBV30 and TRBJ1-3; unclear D gene. This CDR3 region has 14 residues. Germline V gene data show CDR1 as GTSNPN and CDR2 as SVGIG (reference sequence). V shed 0 bases and J shed 5 bases, with 11 bases lying between them. The CDR3 DNA is TGTGCCTGGAGTGTTGGGCAGTCCAGAAACACCATATATTTT. It is translated as CAWSVGQSRNTIYF.

This sequence joins TRBV30 and TRBJ2-3, with D possibly matching TRBD1 (8 bases). This CDR3 region has 14 residues. Germline V gene sequence: CDR1 GTSNPN, CDR2 SVGIG (reference sequence). V gave up 0 bases and J gave up 8 bases, with 15 bases separating them. The DNA for the CDR3 is TGTGCCTGGAGTGTACAGGGGGGGTATACTACGCAGTATTTT. Its protein is CAWSVQGGYTTQYF.

This chain joins TRBV14 and TRBJ1-6; D remains ambiguous. The CDR3 is made up of 13 amino acids. Per germline, CDR1 SGHDN and CDR2 FVKESK. V gave up 0 bases and J gave up 10 bases, with 7 bases separating them. The CDR3, as DNA: TGTGCCAGCAGCCAAGAATTGAGATCACCCCTCCACTTT. Translating gives CASSQELRSPLHF.

The V gene is TRBV11-3, the J gene TRBJ1-1, with D uncertain. This CDR3 has 15 residues. The V end was cut by 3 bases, the J end by 0 bases, with 11 bases between. Germline CDR1 reads SGHNT; CDR2 reads YENEEA. The CDR3 protein is CASSFSPAVNTEAFF. The CDR3 DNA reads TGTGCCAGCAGCTTCTCCCCGGCGGTGAACACTGAAGCTTTCTTT. Looking up the rest from reference TRBV11-3 and TRBJ1-1 gives the full variable domain: EAGVVQSPRYKIIEKKQPVAFWCNPISGHNTLYWYLQNLGQGPELLIRYENEEAVDDSQLPKDRFSAERLKGVDSTLKIQPAELGDSAVYLCASSFSPAVNTEAFFGQGTRLTVV.

This clone has only one observation. The V and J genes are TRBV2 and TRBJ1-4, with TRBD1 matching over 7 bases. V shed 4 bases and J 5 bases; nucleotides not matched to a gene: 10. The CDR3 consists of 16 residues. Germline V gene lookup returns CDR1 SNHLY and CDR2 FYNNEI. The DNA of the CDR3 is TGTGCCAGCAGTGCCGGCCCAGGGGGAGAGAATGAAAAACTGTTTTTT. Its translation is CASSAGPGGENEKLFF.

This clone was seen a handful of times. The chain has TRBV25-1 and TRBJ2-7; the D is unclear. Between the trimmed V and J ends, which lost 3 bases and 3 bases, there was a span of 6 bases. Germline CDR1 MGHDK, CDR2 SYGVNS. This CDR3 is built from 12 residues. The CDR3 sequence: CASSDWLYEQYF. In nucleotides, the CDR3 is TGTGCCAGCAGTGATTGGCTCTACGAGCAGTACTTC.

The chain carries TRBV5-1 and TRBJ2-7, with D tentatively TRBD2 (7 bases). V gave up 2 bases and J gave up 2 bases, with 14 bases separating them. There are 15 residues in the CDR3. Per germline, CDR1 SGHRS and CDR2 YFSETQ. The CDR3 nucleotides read TGCGCCAGCAGCTTTCTCGCGGGGGCGACCTACGAGCAGTACTTC. It specifies CASSFLAGATYEQYF.

Ten or more counts support this clone. The chain uses TRBV6-6 and TRBJ2-5; a weak D match, TRBD1 (6 bases). Germline lookup yields CDR1 MNHNY and CDR2 SVGAGI (reference sequence). With 0 bases removed from V and 4 bases from J, the gap between germline ends came to 12 bases. This CDR3 is 15 amino acids long. CDR3 sequence reads: CASSYSTRGRETQYF. The CDR3 nucleotides read TGTGCCAGCAGTTACTCGACCAGGGGAAGAGAGACCCAGTACTTC.